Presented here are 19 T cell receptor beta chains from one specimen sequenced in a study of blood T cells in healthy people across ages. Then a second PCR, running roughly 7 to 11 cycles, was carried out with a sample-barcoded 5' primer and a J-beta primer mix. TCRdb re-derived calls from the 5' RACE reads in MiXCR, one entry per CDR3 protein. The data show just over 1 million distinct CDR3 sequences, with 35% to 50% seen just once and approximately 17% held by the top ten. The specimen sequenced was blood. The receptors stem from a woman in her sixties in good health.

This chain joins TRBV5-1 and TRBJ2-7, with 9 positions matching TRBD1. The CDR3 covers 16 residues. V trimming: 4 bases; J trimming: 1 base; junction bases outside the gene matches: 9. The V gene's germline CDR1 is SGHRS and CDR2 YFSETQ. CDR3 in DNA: TGCGCCAGCAGCGAAGATCCCGGGACAGGGTCCTACGAGCAGTACTTC. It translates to CASSEDPGTGSYEQYF.

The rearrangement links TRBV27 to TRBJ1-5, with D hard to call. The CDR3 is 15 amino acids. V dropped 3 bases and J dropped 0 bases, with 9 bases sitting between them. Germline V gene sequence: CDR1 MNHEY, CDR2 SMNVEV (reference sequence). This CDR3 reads CASSFGQTSNQPQHF. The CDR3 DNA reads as TGTGCCAGCAGTTTCGGTCAGACTAGCAATCAGCCCCAGCATTTT.

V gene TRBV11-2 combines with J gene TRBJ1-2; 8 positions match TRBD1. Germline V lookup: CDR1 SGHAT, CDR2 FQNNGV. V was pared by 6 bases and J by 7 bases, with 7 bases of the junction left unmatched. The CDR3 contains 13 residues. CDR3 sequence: CASRLGQGFGYTF. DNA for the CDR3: TGTGCCAGCAGACTCGGACAGGGATTTGGCTACACCTTC.

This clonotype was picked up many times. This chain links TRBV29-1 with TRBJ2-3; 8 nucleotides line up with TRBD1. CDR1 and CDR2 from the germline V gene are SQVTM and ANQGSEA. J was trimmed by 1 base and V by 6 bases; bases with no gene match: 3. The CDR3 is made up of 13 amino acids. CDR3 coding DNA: TGCAGCGTGGGGGGACAGGGCACAGATACGCAGTATTTT. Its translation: CSVGGQGTDTQYF.

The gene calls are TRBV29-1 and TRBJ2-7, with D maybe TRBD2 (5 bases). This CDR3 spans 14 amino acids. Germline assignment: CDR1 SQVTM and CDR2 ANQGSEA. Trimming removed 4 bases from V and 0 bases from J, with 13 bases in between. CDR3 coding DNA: TGCAGCGTTGGCGGACTCGAGTACTCCTACGAGCAGTACTTC. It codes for CSVGGLEYSYEQYF.

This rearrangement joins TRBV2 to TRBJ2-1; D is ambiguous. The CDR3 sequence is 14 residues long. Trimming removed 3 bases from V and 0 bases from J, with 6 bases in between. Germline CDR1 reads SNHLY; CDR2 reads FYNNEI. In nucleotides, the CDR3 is TGTGCCAGCAGTGAGGGCCCCTCCTACAATGAGCAGTTCTTC. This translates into CASSEGPSYNEQFF.

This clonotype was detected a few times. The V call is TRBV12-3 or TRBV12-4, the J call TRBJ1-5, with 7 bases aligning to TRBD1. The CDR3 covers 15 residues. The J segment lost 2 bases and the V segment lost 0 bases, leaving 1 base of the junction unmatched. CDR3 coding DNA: TGTGCCAGCAGTTTAGCTGGGACAGGCAATCAGCCCCAGCATTTT. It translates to CASSLAGTGNQPQHF.

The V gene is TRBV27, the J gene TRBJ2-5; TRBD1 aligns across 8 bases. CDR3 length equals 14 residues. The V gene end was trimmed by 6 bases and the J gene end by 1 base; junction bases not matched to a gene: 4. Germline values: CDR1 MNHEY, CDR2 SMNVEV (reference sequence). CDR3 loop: CASRDGQGQETQYF. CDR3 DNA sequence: TGTGCCAGCAGGGACGGACAGGGCCAAGAGACCCAGTACTTC.

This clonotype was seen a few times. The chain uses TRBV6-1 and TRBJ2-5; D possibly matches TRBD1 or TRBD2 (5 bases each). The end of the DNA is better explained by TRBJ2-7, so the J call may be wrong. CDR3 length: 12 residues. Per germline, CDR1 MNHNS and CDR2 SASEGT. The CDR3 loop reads CASRGVWGEQYF. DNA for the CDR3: TGTGCCAGCAGGGGGGTCTGGGGCGAGCAGTACTTC.

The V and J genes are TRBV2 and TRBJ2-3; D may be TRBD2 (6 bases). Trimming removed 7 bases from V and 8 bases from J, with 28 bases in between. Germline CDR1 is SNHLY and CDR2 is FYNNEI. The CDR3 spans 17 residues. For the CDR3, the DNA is TGTGCCAGCATTGTATCGGCGGGAAGGGGATCCCGGGGTACGCAGTATTTT. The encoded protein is CASIVSAGRGSRGTQYF.

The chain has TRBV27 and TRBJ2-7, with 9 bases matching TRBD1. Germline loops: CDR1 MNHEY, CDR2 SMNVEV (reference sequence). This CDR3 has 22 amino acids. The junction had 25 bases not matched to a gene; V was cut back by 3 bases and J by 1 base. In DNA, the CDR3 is TGTGCCAGCAGTTTTGGGGAACCACGCCCGGACAGGGGCGGCGGGGTATCCTACGAGCAGTACTTC. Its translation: CASSFGEPRPDRGGGVSYEQYF.

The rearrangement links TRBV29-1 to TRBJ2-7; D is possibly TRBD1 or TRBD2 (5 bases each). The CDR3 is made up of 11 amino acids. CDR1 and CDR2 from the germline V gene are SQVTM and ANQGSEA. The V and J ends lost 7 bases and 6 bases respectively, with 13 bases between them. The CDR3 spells CSGEQGGEQYF. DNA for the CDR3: TGCAGCGGGGAGCAGGGTGGCGAGCAGTACTTC.

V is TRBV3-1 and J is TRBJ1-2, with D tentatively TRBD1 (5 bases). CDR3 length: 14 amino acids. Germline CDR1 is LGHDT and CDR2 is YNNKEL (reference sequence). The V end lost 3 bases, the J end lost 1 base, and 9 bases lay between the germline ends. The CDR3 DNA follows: TGTGCCAGCAGCCATAGGGGAGATAACTATGGCTACACCTTC. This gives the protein CASSHRGDNYGYTF. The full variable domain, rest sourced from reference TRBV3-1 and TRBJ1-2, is DTAVSQTPKYLVTQMGNDKSIKCEQNLGHDTMYWYKQDSKKFLKIMFSYNNKELIINETVPNRFSPKSPDKAHLNLHINSLELGDSAVYFCASSHRGDNYGYTFGSGTRLTVV.

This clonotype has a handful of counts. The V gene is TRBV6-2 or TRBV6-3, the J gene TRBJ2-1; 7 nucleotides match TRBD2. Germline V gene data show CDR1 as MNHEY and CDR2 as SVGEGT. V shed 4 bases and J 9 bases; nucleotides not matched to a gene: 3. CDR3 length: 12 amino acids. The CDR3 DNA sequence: TGTGCCAGCAGTTCCTCTAGCGGTGAGCAGTTCTTC. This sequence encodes CASSSSSGEQFF.

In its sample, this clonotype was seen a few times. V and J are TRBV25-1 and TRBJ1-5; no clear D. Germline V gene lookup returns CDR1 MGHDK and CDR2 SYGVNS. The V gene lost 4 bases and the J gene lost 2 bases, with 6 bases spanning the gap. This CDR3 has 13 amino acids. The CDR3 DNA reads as TGTGCCAGCAGTGGCGGGGGCAATCAGCCCCAGCATTTT. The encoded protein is CASSGGGNQPQHF. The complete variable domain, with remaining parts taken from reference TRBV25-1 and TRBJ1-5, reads EADIYQTPRYLVIGTGKKITLECSQTMGHDKMYWYQQDPGMELHLIHYSYGVNSTEKGDLSSESTVSRIRTEHFPLTLESARPSHTSQYLCASSGGGNQPQHFGDGTRLSIL.

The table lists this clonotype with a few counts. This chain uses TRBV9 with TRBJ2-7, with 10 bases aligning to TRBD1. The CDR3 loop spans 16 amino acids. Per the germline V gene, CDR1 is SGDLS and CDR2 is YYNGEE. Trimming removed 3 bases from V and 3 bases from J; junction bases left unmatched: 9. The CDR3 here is CASSERDRGRGYEQYF. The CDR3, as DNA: TGTGCCAGCAGCGAACGGGACAGGGGCAGGGGCTACGAGCAGTACTTC. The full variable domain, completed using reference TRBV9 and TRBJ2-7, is DSGVTQTPKHLITATGQRVTLRCSPRSGDLSVYWYQQSLDQGLQFLIQYYNGEERAKGNILERFSAQQFPDLHSELNLSSLELGDSALYFCASSERDRGRGYEQYFGPGTRLTVT.

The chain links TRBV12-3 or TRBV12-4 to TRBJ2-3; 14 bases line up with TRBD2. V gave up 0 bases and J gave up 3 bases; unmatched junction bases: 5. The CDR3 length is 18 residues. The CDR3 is CASSLAAGLAGGTDTQYF. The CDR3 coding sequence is TGTGCCAGCAGTTTAGCGGCCGGACTAGCGGGGGGTACAGATACGCAGTATTTT.

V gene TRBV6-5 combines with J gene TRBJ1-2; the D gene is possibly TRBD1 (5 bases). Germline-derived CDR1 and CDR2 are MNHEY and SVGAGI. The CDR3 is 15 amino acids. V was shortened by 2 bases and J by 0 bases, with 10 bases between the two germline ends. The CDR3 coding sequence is TGTGCCAGCAGTTACACGCAGACAGCTAACTATGGCTACACCTTC. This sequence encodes CASSYTQTANYGYTF.

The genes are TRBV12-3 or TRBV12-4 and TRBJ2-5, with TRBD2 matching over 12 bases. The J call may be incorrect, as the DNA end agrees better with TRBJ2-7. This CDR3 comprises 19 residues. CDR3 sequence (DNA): TGTGCCAGCAGTTCCTGGGAGGCCGGGACTAGCGGGTACACCTACGAGCAGTACTTC. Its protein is CASSSWEAGTSGYTYEQYF.